Listed below are T cell receptor beta chains from one sample, sequenced in a study of T cells after posttransplantation cyclophosphamide. Sequencing was performed with immunoSEQ multiplex PCR; in TCRdb, only in-frame clones are kept and a portion is missing. This sample has 5,000 or so clones; about three quarters occur once, and the top ten carry 53%. Sequenced here: PBMCs, sampled around 290 days after allogeneic stem cell transplant with calcineurin inhibitor and methotrexate. These receptors all come from a female patient in her forties or fifties who received an allogeneic stem cell transplant from an unrelated donor, was CMV-positive, and had acute and chronic GVHD. The graft donor may have given rise to some T cells. Each CDR3 is given with its conserved first and last residue. A D gene is named only where the DNA matches it firmly. Clone sizes are given selectively: once, few, many, or a class where the clone is expanded.

cdr3_nt: TGTGCCAGCAGCTTCCGGGACAGGGTTTATTATGAGCAGTTCTTC
cdr3_aa: CASSFRDRVYYEQFF
clone_size: -
v_call: TRBV5-5
d_call: TRBD1
j_call: TRBJ2-1

cdr3_nt: TGTGCCAGCAGCTTAACTGAAACGGCGGGGGGGCGCTACAATGAGCAGTTCTTC
cdr3_aa: CASSLTETAGGRYNEQFF
clone_size: few
v_call: TRBV7-9
d_call: TRBD2
j_call: TRBJ2-1

cdr3_nt: TGCGCCAGCGGGCCCGGGACAGGGGGAGCCCCCTACGAGCAGTACTTC
cdr3_aa: CASGPGTGGAPYEQYF
clone_size: -
v_call: TRBV5-1
d_call: TRBD1
j_call: TRBJ2-7

cdr3_nt: TGTGCCAGCAGCTCCAATCGGTCTCCCTACGAGCAGTACTTC
cdr3_aa: CASSSNRSPYEQYF
clone_size: few
v_call: TRBV5-4
d_call: -
j_call: TRBJ2-7

cdr3_nt: TGTGCCAGCAGCTTCGGACGGGCGGGCGCTGAAGCTTTCTTT
cdr3_aa: CASSFGRAGAEAFF
clone_size: once
v_call: TRBV11-1
d_call: -
j_call: TRBJ1-1

cdr3_nt: TGTGCCAGCAGCTCAACGGAGGGGAGGACTGAAGCTTTCTTT
cdr3_aa: CASSSTEGRTEAFF
clone_size: -
v_call: TRBV7-8
d_call: -
j_call: TRBJ1-1

cdr3_nt: TGTGCCAGCAGCCTCAACATCGACTACGAGCAGTACTTC
cdr3_aa: CASSLNIDYEQYF
clone_size: -
v_call: TRBV6-1
d_call: -
j_call: TRBJ2-7

cdr3_nt: TGTGCCAGTAGTATCGAAAGTAGATTCGGGGAGCTGTTTTTT
cdr3_aa: CASSIESRFGELFF
clone_size: medium-sized
v_call: TRBV19
d_call: -
j_call: TRBJ2-2

cdr3_nt: TGTGCCAGTAGTATAGATCGAGGGGGGGCGGGAAGTCAGCCCCAGCATTTT
cdr3_aa: CASSIDRGGAGSQPQHF
clone_size: -
v_call: TRBV19
d_call: -
j_call: TRBJ1-5

cdr3_nt: TGTGCCAGCACCCGGACCGGGGGGACAAATTCACCCCTCCACTTT
cdr3_aa: CASTRTGGTNSPLHF
clone_size: -
v_call: TRBV11-2
d_call: -
j_call: TRBJ1-6

cdr3_nt: TGCAGCGTTGGCCTAGCCGGTGAGACCCAGTACTTC
cdr3_aa: CSVGLAGETQYF
clone_size: -
v_call: TRBV29-1
d_call: -
j_call: TRBJ2-5

cdr3_nt: TGTGCCAGCAGTTTAGATCGGCGGGAGGCTCGGGAGCAGTACTTC
cdr3_aa: CASSLDRREAREQYF
clone_size: -
v_call: TRBV27
d_call: TRBD2
j_call: TRBJ2-7

cdr3_nt: TGTGCCAGCAGTTACTCGGGACAGGGGTCAGATACGCAGTATTTT
cdr3_aa: CASSYSGQGSDTQYF
clone_size: -
v_call: TRBV6-5
d_call: TRBD1
j_call: TRBJ2-3

cdr3_nt: TGTGCCAGCACCCCCTGGAGGACTGAAGCTTTCTTT
cdr3_aa: CASTPWRTEAFF
clone_size: once
v_call: TRBV6-5
d_call: -
j_call: TRBJ1-1

cdr3_nt: TGTGCCAGCAGCACTCCGGACAGTATCGGGGAAACCCAGTACTTC
cdr3_aa: CASSTPDSIGETQYF
clone_size: few
v_call: TRBV21-1
d_call: -
j_call: TRBJ2-5

cdr3_nt: TGTGCCAGCAGCTCACCCCCCGTGAGGGGGCTGTATGGCTACACCTTC
cdr3_aa: CASSSPPVRGLYGYTF
clone_size: -
v_call: TRBV7-7
d_call: TRBD1
j_call: TRBJ1-2

cdr3_nt: TGTGCCAGCAGACTCAAACAGGGTGGGAAAGAAAAACTGTTTTTT
cdr3_aa: CASRLKQGGKEKLFF
clone_size: -
v_call: TRBV6-4
d_call: -
j_call: TRBJ1-4

cdr3_nt: TGTGCCAGCAGCTTCCGGGACAGAGATGGCTACACCTTC
cdr3_aa: CASSFRDRDGYTF
clone_size: few
v_call: TRBV5-6
d_call: TRBD1
j_call: TRBJ1-2

cdr3_nt: TGTGCCAGCACCCGACAGGAATCCTACGAGCAGTACTTC
cdr3_aa: CASTRQESYEQYF
clone_size: few
v_call: TRBV2
d_call: -
j_call: TRBJ2-7

cdr3_nt: TGCGCCAGCAGCCGAGGGACTAGCGGGAAGGATACGCAGTATTTT
cdr3_aa: CASSRGTSGKDTQYF
clone_size: -
v_call: TRBV4-1
d_call: TRBD2
j_call: TRBJ2-3

cdr3_nt: TGTGCCAGCAGCCATAGCTTTGTGACGGGGAACACCGGGGAGCTGTTTTTT
cdr3_aa: CASSHSFVTGNTGELFF
clone_size: -
v_call: TRBV11-2
d_call: -
j_call: TRBJ2-2

cdr3_nt: TGTGCCAGCAGCGTAGGGCCCGGGGATAGCTACACCTTC
cdr3_aa: CASSVGPGDSYTF
clone_size: -
v_call: TRBV9
d_call: -
j_call: TRBJ1-2

cdr3_nt: TGTGCCAGCACCTTCGCGACAGGGGGCACTGAAGCTTTCTTT
cdr3_aa: CASTFATGGTEAFF
clone_size: few
v_call: TRBV19
d_call: TRBD1
j_call: TRBJ1-1

cdr3_nt: TGTGCCAGCAGCCCCACCGGGAGCGAGCCCTACGAGCAGTACTTC
cdr3_aa: CASSPTGSEPYEQYF
clone_size: -
v_call: TRBV7-9
d_call: -
j_call: TRBJ2-7

cdr3_nt: TGCGCCAGCAGCTCGAAGGCACTAAACACTGAAGCTTTCTTT
cdr3_aa: CASSSKALNTEAFF
clone_size: -
v_call: TRBV5-1
d_call: -
j_call: TRBJ1-1

cdr3_nt: TGCGCCAGCAGCTTGGAGGGAGGGTTGAACACTGAAGCTTTCTTT
cdr3_aa: CASSLEGGLNTEAFF
clone_size: -
v_call: TRBV5-1
d_call: -
j_call: TRBJ1-1